This is a list of T cell receptor beta chains from one sample in a study of CD8 T cells in Susac syndrome. Using its own MiXCR run on the immunoSEQ multiplex PCR reads, TCRdb lists one record per CDR3 protein. The table shows 110,000 to 150,000 distinct CDR3 sequences, with approximately 95% occurring only once. Sequenced: CD4+ T cells from PBMCs. These receptors were obtained from a human donor with Susac syndrome. CDR3s include the opening cysteine and the closing phenylalanine or tryptophan. Fields, in order: clone size, D gene, V gene, J gene, CDR3 protein, CDR3 DNA. D genes are given only for firm matches. Size tells how often a clone was seen (once, few, many) or the class of an expanded clone, and some rows leave it out.

size: NA
D: NA
V: TRBV23-1
J: TRBJ2-7
CDR3: CASSRGTCGQLKTYEQYF
DNA: TGCGCCAGCAGCCGCGGGACCTGCGGGCAGTTGAAAACCTACGAGCAGTACTTC

size: once
D: NA
V: TRBV19
J: TRBJ1-2
CDR3: CASSMASYGYTF
DNA: TGTGCCAGTAGTATGGCCTCCTATGGCTACACCTTC

size: NA
D: NA
V: TRBV2
J: TRBJ1-5
CDR3: CASKRDSNQPQHF
DNA: TGTGCCAGCAAGAGAGATAGCAATCAGCCCCAGCATTTT

size: NA
D: NA
V: TRBV12-3/TRBV12-4
J: TRBJ2-1
CDR3: CASRPTGTSKNEQFF
DNA: TGTGCCAGCAGACCCACCGGGACTTCCAAAAATGAGCAGTTCTTC

size: NA
D: TRBD1
V: TRBV29-1
J: TRBJ1-5
CDR3: CSDLFTRGLNQPQHF
DNA: TGCAGCGATTTATTTACGAGGGGGCTTAATCAGCCCCAGCATTTT

size: NA
D: TRBD1
V: TRBV6-6
J: TRBJ1-5
CDR3: CASSYRTGSSNQPQHF
DNA: TGTGCCAGCAGTTATCGGACAGGCTCGAGCAATCAGCCCCAGCATTTT

size: once
D: NA
V: TRBV25-1
J: TRBJ1-6
CDR3: CASMEGGSTPLHF
DNA: TGTGCCAGCATGGAGGGGGGGTCGACACCCCTCCACTTT

size: NA
D: NA
V: TRBV6-5
J: TRBJ2-6
CDR3: CASTSFGAELSGANVLTF
DNA: TGTGCCAGCACTTCCTTCGGGGCCGAACTTTCTGGGGCCAACGTCCTGACTTTC

size: NA
D: NA
V: TRBV18
J: TRBJ1-2
CDR3: CASSPQAYGYTF
DNA: TGTGCCAGCTCACCTCAGGCCTATGGCTACACCTTC

size: NA
D: NA
V: TRBV5-1
J: TRBJ2-7
CDR3: CASSLASGLHEQYF
DNA: TGCGCCAGCAGCTTGGCCAGCGGTCTCCACGAGCAGTACTTC

size: NA
D: NA
V: TRBV25-1
J: TRBJ2-7
CDR3: CASSGFYEQYF
DNA: TGTGCCAGCAGTGGATTTTACGAGCAGTACTTC

size: NA
D: NA
V: TRBV12-3/TRBV12-4
J: TRBJ2-3
CDR3: CASTYTTSTDTQYF
DNA: TGTGCCAGCACCTACACAACTAGCACAGATACGCAGTATTTT

size: NA
D: TRBD1
V: TRBV7-9
J: TRBJ1-1
CDR3: CASSFRLTGKTEAFF
DNA: TGTGCCAGCAGCTTCCGACTGACAGGGAAGACTGAAGCTTTCTTT

size: NA
D: NA
V: TRBV18
J: TRBJ1-6
CDR3: CASSPGTSDNSPLHF
DNA: TGTGCCAGCTCACCGGGGACATCCGATAATTCACCCCTCCACTTT

size: NA
D: NA
V: TRBV7-8
J: TRBJ2-3
CDR3: CASRPEDWGRKGTDTQYF
DNA: TGTGCCAGCAGACCCGAGGATTGGGGCAGAAAGGGAACAGATACGCAGTATTTT

size: once
D: NA
V: TRBV9
J: TRBJ2-1
CDR3: CASSVGWDSSYNEQFF
DNA: TGTGCCAGCAGCGTAGGGTGGGATAGCTCCTACAATGAGCAGTTCTTC

size: NA
D: TRBD2
V: TRBV25-1
J: TRBJ2-1
CDR3: CASSGGNPGLAGDNEQFF
DNA: TGTGCCAGCAGTGGTGGGAATCCGGGACTAGCGGGAGACAATGAGCAGTTCTTC

size: NA
D: NA
V: TRBV15
J: TRBJ2-3
CDR3: CATSREDLTDTQYF
DNA: TGTGCCACCAGCAGAGAGGACCTCACAGATACGCAGTATTTT

size: few
D: NA
V: TRBV6-1
J: TRBJ2-5
CDR3: CASRMGQTYQETQYF
DNA: TGTGCCAGCAGGATGGGACAAACGTACCAAGAGACCCAGTACTTC

size: NA
D: TRBD1
V: TRBV28
J: TRBJ1-5
CDR3: CASSRTGSHQPQHF
DNA: TGTGCCAGCAGTAGGACAGGGTCACATCAGCCCCAGCATTTT

size: NA
D: TRBD2
V: TRBV12-3/TRBV12-4
J: TRBJ2-4
CDR3: CASSFTLRGVKNIQYF
DNA: TGTGCCAGCAGTTTCACGTTGCGGGGGGTCAAAAACATTCAGTACTTC

size: once
D: TRBD1
V: TRBV11-2
J: TRBJ1-5
CDR3: CASSQDRVEPQHF
DNA: TGTGCCAGCAGCCAGGACAGGGTGGAGCCCCAGCATTTT

size: NA
D: NA
V: TRBV29-1
J: TRBJ1-4
CDR3: CSVLSDGKNEKLFF
DNA: TGCAGCGTTCTCTCGGACGGAAAGAATGAAAAACTGTTTTTT